A single sample gave rise to the 14 T cell receptor beta chains below, sequenced in a study of OX40 agonist ivuxolimab in advanced cancers. Produced via immunoSEQ multiplex PCR; TCRdb's table is partial and in-frame only. In the table there are 60,000 to 90,000 clones, about 81% of which are singletons. This sample comprised CD4+ or CD8+ T cells sorted from blood, obtained in a trial of the OX40 agonist ivuxolimab. These receptors originate from an adult with an advanced solid tumor such as melanoma, head and neck, liver or kidney cancer.

The table lists this clone with a few counts. The V call is TRBV7-2, the J call TRBJ2-7; the match to TRBD1 covers 9 bases. The trim removed 1 base at V and 2 bases at J, leaving 3 bases unmatched. CDR3 length equals 15 residues. Germline values: CDR1 SGHTA, CDR2 FQGNSA. The CDR3 nucleotides are TGTGCCAGCAGCTTAGGGGGACAGGGAACCTACGAGCAGTACTTC. This gives the protein CASSLGGQGTYEQYF.

This chain joins TRBV7-9 and TRBJ2-5, with D possibly matching TRBD2 (5 bases). The CDR3 runs 17 residues. Trimming left V 5 bases short and J 5 bases short, with 24 bases between. CDR1 is SEHNR, CDR2 FQNEAQ, per germline (reference sequence). The CDR3 here is CASSRQKGEGTRETQYF. The CDR3 DNA is TGTGCCAGCAGCCGCCAGAAAGGCGAGGGTACTAGGGAGACCCAGTACTTC.

The V and J genes are TRBV6-4 and TRBJ2-3, with D maybe TRBD2 (5 bases). The CDR3 extends over 14 amino acids. Trimming left V 4 bases short and J 5 bases short, with 13 bases between. CDR1 is MRHNA, CDR2 SNTAGT, per germline. Here the CDR3 reads CASSAEAAIDTQYF. DNA for the CDR3: TGTGCCAGCAGTGCGGAGGCAGCGATAGATACGCAGTATTTT.

This chain connects TRBV9 to TRBJ2-7, with D possibly being TRBD2 (5 bases). V was cut by 3 bases and J by 5 bases, with 18 bases left in between. CDR1 SGDLS and CDR2 YYNGEE come from the germline V gene. The CDR3 runs 15 residues. CDR3 amino acids: CASSEEASPTHEQYF. The CDR3 coding sequence is TGTGCCAGCAGCGAGGAGGCTAGCCCCACCCACGAGCAGTACTTC.

The chain couples TRBV5-5 to TRBJ1-2; tentatively, D is TRBD1 (5 bases). The V and J ends lost 3 bases and 2 bases respectively, with 17 bases between them. The CDR3 has 16 residues. Germline V CDR1 and CDR2: SGHKS, YYEKEE (reference sequence). The CDR3 loop reads CASSSTGASTNYGYTF. The CDR3 nucleotides are TGTGCCAGCAGCTCAACCGGGGCCAGCACGAACTATGGCTACACCTTC.

This clone has only one observation. The J gene is TRBJ1-2, the V gene TRBV5-4; D gene ambiguous. Germline V gives CDR1 SGHNT, CDR2 YYREEE (reference sequence). V was pared by 1 base and J by 3 bases, with 13 bases between. The length of the CDR3 is 15 residues. The DNA of the CDR3 is TGTGCCAGCAGCTTGTCTGTTCGGGCGGACTATGGCTACACCTTC. It specifies CASSLSVRADYGYTF. Full variable domain (rest looked up from reference TRBV5-4 and TRBJ1-2): ETGVTQSPTHLIKTRGQQVTLRCSSQSGHNTVSWYQQALGQGPQFIFQYYREEENGRGNFPPRFSGLQFPNYSSELNVNALELDDSALYLCASSLSVRADYGYTFGSGTRLTVV.

There are a few counts of this clone. The chain combines TRBV13 with TRBJ2-4, with 13 bases aligning to TRBD2. Germline values: CDR1 PRHDT, CDR2 FYEKMQ (reference sequence). CDR3 size: 15 residues. V was clipped by 6 bases and J by 8 bases; unmatched bases: 7. CDR3 coding DNA: TGTGCCAGCAGTTTACTAGCGGGAGGGCCGGACATTCAGTACTTC. Residues: CASSLLAGGPDIQYF.

This chain uses TRBV4-3 with TRBJ1-4; 11 bases map to TRBD1. The trim removed 2 bases at V and 6 bases at J, leaving 2 bases unmatched. The CDR3 covers 15 residues. Per germline, CDR1 LGHNA and CDR2 YSLEER. The CDR3 loop is CASSQMGQGDEKLFF. The CDR3 DNA sequence: TGCGCCAGCAGCCAAATGGGACAGGGGGATGAAAAACTGTTTTTT.

The chain recombines TRBV5-5 with TRBJ1-2; tentative D call: TRBD1 (5 bases). Trimming pared 4 bases from V and 2 bases from J, leaving 18 bases between. Germline CDR1 is SGHKS and CDR2 is YYEKEE (reference sequence). The CDR3 contains 16 residues. CDR3 region: CASSRTLGQLNYGYTF. The CDR3 DNA reads as TGTGCCAGCAGCCGTACTTTAGGACAACTGAACTATGGCTACACCTTC.

The rearrangement joins TRBV5-1 to TRBJ2-2; 8 bases are a match to TRBD1. Germline assignment: CDR1 SGHRS and CDR2 YFSETQ. Losses at the gene ends were 6 bases for V and 0 bases for J; bases not matched to a gene: 7. CDR3 length: 16 residues. The CDR3 DNA reads TGCGCCAGCAAAGAAGGGACAGGTTCGAACACCGGGGAGCTGTTTTTT. It is translated as CASKEGTGSNTGELFF. Combining the CDR3 with reference TRBV5-1 and TRBJ2-2 gives the whole variable domain KAGVTQTPRYLIKTRGQQVTLSCSPISGHRSVSWYQQTPGQGLQFLFEYFSETQRNKGNFPGRFSGRQFSNSRSEMNVSTLELGDSALYLCASKEGTGSNTGELFFGEGSRLTVL.

This clone was counted a single time. The CDR3 spells CASSVAGQTAGEQYF. As DNA, the CDR3 is TGTGCCAGCAGCGTAGCCGGACAGACGGCGGGCGAGCAGTACTTC. V and J are TRBV9 and TRBJ2-7; D is perhaps TRBD1 (6 bases). CDR3 length: 15 amino acids. V dropped 0 bases and J dropped 6 bases, with 16 bases sitting between them. CDR1 and CDR2 from the germline V gene are SGDLS and YYNGEE. The full variable domain, completed using reference TRBV9 and TRBJ2-7, is DSGVTQTPKHLITATGQRVTLRCSPRSGDLSVYWYQQSLDQGLQFLIQYYNGEERAKGNILERFSAQQFPDLHSELNLSSLELGDSALYFCASSVAGQTAGEQYFGPGTRLTVT.

The genes are TRBV6-5 and TRBJ1-4; TRBD1 aligns across 7 bases. Germline assignment: CDR1 MNHEY and CDR2 SVGAGI. The CDR3 runs to 15 residues. Losses at the gene ends were 2 bases for V and 7 bases for J; bases not matched to a gene: 7. This CDR3 is CASSYQGGIGEKLFF. In DNA form, the CDR3 reads TGTGCCAGCAGTTACCAAGGGGGCATCGGTGAAAAACTGTTTTTT.

This clone was observed once. CDR3 nucleotides: TGTGCCAGCAGTTTATCGGCCTTGGTAGGTCAGCCCCAGCATTTT. Protein: CASSLSALVGQPQHF. The chain recombines TRBV27 with TRBJ1-5; the D is unclear. Trimming removed 0 bases at V and 6 bases at J, with 12 bases between. CDR1 is MNHEY, CDR2 SMNVEV, per germline (reference sequence). The CDR3 totals 15 residues.

This clone has more than one count but fewer than ten. The chain uses TRBV25-1 and TRBJ1-1; D gene ambiguous. Trimming took off 7 bases at V and 3 bases at J, with 9 bases between the two ends. The CDR3 contains 12 residues. Germline-derived CDR1 and CDR2 are MGHDK and SYGVNS. The CDR3 region has the DNA TGTGCCAGCAACGGACCGTACACTGAAGCTTTCTTT. This gives the protein CASNGPYTEAFF.